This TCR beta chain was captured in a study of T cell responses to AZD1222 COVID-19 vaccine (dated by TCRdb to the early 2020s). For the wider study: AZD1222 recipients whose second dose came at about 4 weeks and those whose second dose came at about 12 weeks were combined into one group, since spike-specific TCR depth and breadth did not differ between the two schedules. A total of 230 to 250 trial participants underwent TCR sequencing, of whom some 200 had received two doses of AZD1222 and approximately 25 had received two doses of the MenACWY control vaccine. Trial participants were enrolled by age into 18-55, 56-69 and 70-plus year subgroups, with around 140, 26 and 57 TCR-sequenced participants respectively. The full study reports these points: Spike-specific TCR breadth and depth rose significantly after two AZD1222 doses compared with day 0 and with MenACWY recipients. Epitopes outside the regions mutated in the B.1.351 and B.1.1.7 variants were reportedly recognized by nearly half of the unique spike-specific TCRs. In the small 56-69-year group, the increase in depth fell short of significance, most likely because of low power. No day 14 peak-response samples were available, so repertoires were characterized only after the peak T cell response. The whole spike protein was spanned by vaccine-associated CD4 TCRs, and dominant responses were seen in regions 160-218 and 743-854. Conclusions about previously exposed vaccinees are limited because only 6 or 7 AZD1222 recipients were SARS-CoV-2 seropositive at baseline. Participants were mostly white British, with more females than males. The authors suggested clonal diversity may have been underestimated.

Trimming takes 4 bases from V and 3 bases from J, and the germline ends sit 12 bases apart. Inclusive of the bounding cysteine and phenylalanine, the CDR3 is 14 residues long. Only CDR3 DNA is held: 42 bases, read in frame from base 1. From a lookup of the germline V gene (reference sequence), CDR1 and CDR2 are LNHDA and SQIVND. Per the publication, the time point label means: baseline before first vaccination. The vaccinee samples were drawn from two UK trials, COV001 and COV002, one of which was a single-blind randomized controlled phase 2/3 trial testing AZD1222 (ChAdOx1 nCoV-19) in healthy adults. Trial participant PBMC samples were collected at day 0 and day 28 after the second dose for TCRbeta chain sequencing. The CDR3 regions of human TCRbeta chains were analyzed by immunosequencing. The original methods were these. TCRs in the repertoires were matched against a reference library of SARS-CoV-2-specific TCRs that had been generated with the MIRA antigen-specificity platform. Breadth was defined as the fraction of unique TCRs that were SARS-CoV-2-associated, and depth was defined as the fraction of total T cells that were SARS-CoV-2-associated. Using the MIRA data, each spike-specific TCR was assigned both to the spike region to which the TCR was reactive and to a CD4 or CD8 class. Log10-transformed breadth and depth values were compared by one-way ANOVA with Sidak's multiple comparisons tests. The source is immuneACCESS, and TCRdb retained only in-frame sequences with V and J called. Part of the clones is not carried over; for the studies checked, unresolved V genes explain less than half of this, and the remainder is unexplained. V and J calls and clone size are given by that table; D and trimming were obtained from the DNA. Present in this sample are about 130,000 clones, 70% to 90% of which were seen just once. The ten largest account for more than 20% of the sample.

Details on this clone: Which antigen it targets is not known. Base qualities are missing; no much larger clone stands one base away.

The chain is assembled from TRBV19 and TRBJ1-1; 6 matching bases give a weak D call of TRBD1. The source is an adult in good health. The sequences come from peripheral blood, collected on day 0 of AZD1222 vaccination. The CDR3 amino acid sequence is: CASSRVPGDTEAFF. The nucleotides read TGTGCCAGTAGTAGAGTGCCAGGGGACACTGAAGCTTTCTTT.